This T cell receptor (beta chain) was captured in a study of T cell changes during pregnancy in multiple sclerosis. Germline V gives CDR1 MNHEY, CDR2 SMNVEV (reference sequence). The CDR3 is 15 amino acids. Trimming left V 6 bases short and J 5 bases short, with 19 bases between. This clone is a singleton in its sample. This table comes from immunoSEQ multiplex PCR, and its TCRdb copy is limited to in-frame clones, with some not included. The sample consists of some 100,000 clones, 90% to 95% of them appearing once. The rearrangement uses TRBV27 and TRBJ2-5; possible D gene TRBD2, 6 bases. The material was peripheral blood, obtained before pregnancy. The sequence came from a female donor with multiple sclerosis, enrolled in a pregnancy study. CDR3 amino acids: CASSLGDSPAETQYF. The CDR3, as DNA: TGTGCCAGCAGCTTGGGGGACTCCCCTGCCGAGACCCAGTACTTC.